The 21 T cell receptor beta chains below come from one sample, sequenced in a study of human T cells and chemical hapten exposure. Time point given: pre-sensitization, week 0. The sample's treatment: therapeutic diphenylcyclopropenone sensitization with weekly scalp DPC. MiXCR was run by TCRdb on the RACE reads, yielding one entry per CDR3 protein. The table includes around 350,000 distinct CDR3 sequences, over 5% detected once. The sequences come from whole blood, collected in connection with sensitization to the hapten diphenylcyclopropenone (DPC). The receptors come from a woman younger than 30 with alopecia areata. Some clones in this sample may be carry-over from other donors' samples.

This clonotype came up many times. The J gene is TRBJ1-4, the V gene TRBV15; maybe TRBD1 (5 bases). This CDR3 comprises 16 residues. CDR1 and CDR2 from the germline V gene are LNHNV and YYDKDF (reference sequence). V lost 0 bases to trimming and J lost 7 bases, with 15 bases between them. The CDR3 is CATSRDFGGTVEKLFF. The DNA of the CDR3 is TGTGCCACCAGCAGAGATTTCGGGGGAACGGTTGAAAAACTGTTTTTT.

The chain couples TRBV20-1 to TRBJ1-1; D is undetermined. Germline V gene sequence: CDR1 DFQATT, CDR2 SNEGSKA (reference sequence). Trimming cost V 3 bases and J 3 bases, with 8 bases left between them. This CDR3 is 12 amino acids long. The CDR3 DNA is TGCAGTGCTAGTCTTCGCGACACTGAAGCTTTCTTT. Residues: CSASLRDTEAFF.

The chain combines TRBV13 with TRBJ1-2, with D maybe TRBD1 (5 bases). Trimming pared 4 bases from V and 3 bases from J, leaving 18 bases between. In germline, CDR1 is PRHDT, CDR2 FYEKMQ (reference sequence). The CDR3 has 16 amino acids. CDR3 in DNA: TGTGCCAGCAGCTCCCCCGGATGGAGGGGTCACTATGGCTACACCTTC. It codes for CASSSPGWRGHYGYTF.

This clonotype has at least ten counts. This rearrangement joins TRBV7-9 to TRBJ1-4; perhaps TRBD1 as D (6 bases). Per germline, CDR1 SEHNR and CDR2 FQNEAQ (reference sequence). The length of the CDR3 is 17 residues. V was pared by 5 bases and J by 13 bases, with 29 bases between. The CDR3 coding sequence is TGTGCCAGCAGCCCAGGAGTTACAGGGTCCAATAATGAAGGACTGTTTTTT. Translation: CASSPGVTGSNNEGLFF.

The sample holds a few counts of this clonotype. The V gene is TRBV3-1, the J gene TRBJ1-1, with D unresolved. CDR1 and CDR2 from the germline V gene are LGHDT and YNNKEL (reference sequence). The V and J ends lost 0 bases and 6 bases respectively, with 11 bases between them. The CDR3 extends over 14 amino acids. CDR3 sequence (DNA): TGTGCCAGCAGCCAAGATGTTGAAGGGCCTGAAGCTTTCTTT. Protein: CASSQDVEGPEAFF.

This clonotype appeared a few times. This rearrangement joins TRBV6-2 or TRBV6-3 to TRBJ2-7, with unresolved D. Trimming removed 2 bases from V and 3 bases from J, with 8 bases in between. The CDR3 length is 13 residues. The germline V gene has CDR1 MNHEY and CDR2 SVGEGT. The CDR3 region is CASSYPPLYEQYF. The DNA of the CDR3 is TGTGCCAGCAGTTACCCCCCGCTCTACGAGCAGTACTTC.

This clonotype was seen ten or more times. The rearrangement joins TRBV27 to TRBJ1-1; D call uncertain. V lost 10 bases to trimming and J lost 1 base, with 16 bases between them. Per the germline V gene, CDR1 is MNHEY and CDR2 is SMNVEV (reference sequence). CDR3 length: 14 amino acids. The CDR3 DNA reads as TGTGCCACAAGGCCATTTATGGGGAACACTGAAGCTTTCTTT. Protein product: CATRPFMGNTEAFF.

Comment on this clonotype: A clone one base away is much larger, so this may be a read error. This rearrangement joins TRBV20-1 to TRBJ1-2; D not certain. V was clipped by 4 bases and J by 8 bases, with 11 bases between them. This CDR3 has 11 residues. Germline V lookup: CDR1 DFQATT, CDR2 SNEGSKA (reference sequence). The CDR3 DNA reads as TGCAGTGCTAAATCCGGGGAGGGCTACACCTTC. Translation gives CSAKSGEGYTF.

The table lists this clonotype with many counts. The chain uses TRBV3-1 and TRBJ1-5, with D perhaps matching TRBD1 (5 bases). The CDR3 spans 13 residues. Trimming removed 4 bases at V and 7 bases at J, with 11 bases between. CDR1 and CDR2 from the germline V gene are LGHDT and YNNKEL (reference sequence). The CDR3 loop is CASSLSRDQPQHF. The CDR3 nucleotides are TGTGCCAGCAGCCTAAGCAGGGACCAGCCCCAGCATTTT.

As concerns this clonotype: This may be a read error: a much more frequent sequence differs by one nucleotide. V and J are TRBV4-1 and TRBJ2-2; unclear D gene. The CDR3 consists of 15 residues. CDR1 MGHRA and CDR2 YSYEKL come from the germline V gene. CDR3 DNA sequence: TGCGCCAGCAGCCAAGGTCCGACGAACACCGAGGAGCTGTTTTTT. This gives the protein CASSQGPTNTEELFF.

This clonotype was counted between two and nine times. This sequence joins TRBV11-3 and TRBJ2-2, with D possibly matching TRBD1 (5 bases). Trimming shortened V by 1 base and J by 5 bases, and 8 bases separated the two germline ends. Germline V gene sequence: CDR1 SGHNT, CDR2 YENEEA. CDR3 length: 14 residues. The CDR3 DNA is TGTGCCAGCAGCTTAGTTGACAGAACCGGGGAGCTGTTTTTT. It codes for CASSLVDRTGELFF.

This clonotype was detected many times. The J gene is TRBJ2-3, the V gene TRBV3-1; TRBD2 aligns across 10 bases. The CDR3 loop spans 16 amino acids. Germline CDR1 reads LGHDT; CDR2 reads YNNKEL (reference sequence). V lost 4 bases and J lost 2; bases outside the gene matches: 6. The CDR3 sequence: CASSPLLAGATDTQYF. DNA of the CDR3: TGTGCCAGCAGCCCTCTTCTAGCGGGGGCCACAGATACGCAGTATTTT.

This clonotype was counted a few times. The chain couples TRBV18 to TRBJ1-5, with D hard to call. V shed 2 bases and J shed 4 bases, with 9 bases lying between them. The CDR3 length is 14 residues. Germline CDR1 and CDR2: KGHSH and LQKENI. CDR3 DNA sequence: TGTGCCAGCTCACCAGTGAGTCAAAATCAGCCCCAGCATTTT. Translation: CASSPVSQNQPQHF.

This clonotype was counted ten times or more. The V call is TRBV24-1, the J call TRBJ2-3; D ambiguous. CDR3 size: 12 residues. Per the germline V gene, CDR1 is KGHDR and CDR2 is SFDVKD. The V gene lost 6 bases and the J gene lost 0 bases, with 3 bases spanning the gap. CDR3 amino acids: CATSSSTDTQYF. The CDR3 DNA reads TGTGCCACCAGTTCAAGCACAGATACGCAGTATTTT.

This clonotype has a count of ten or more. The CDR3 nucleotides are TGTGCCAGCAGCAGGTGGAGGGAGAGTGGCTACACCTTC. Translating gives CASSRWRESGYTF. The chain is built from TRBV12-3 or TRBV12-4 and TRBJ1-2; D gene ambiguous. The V end was cut by 6 bases, the J end by 7 bases, with 15 bases between. CDR3 length: 13 amino acids.

This clonotype was counted ten times or more. The CDR3 DNA sequence: TGTGCCAGCAGTGGGGTTGAGCGGTCTAACTATGGCTACACCTTC. This sequence encodes CASSGVERSNYGYTF. The chain couples TRBV6-5 to TRBJ1-2; D remains ambiguous. The CDR3 loop spans 15 amino acids. Germline values: CDR1 MNHEY, CDR2 SVGAGI. With 5 bases removed from V and 0 bases from J, the gap between germline ends came to 13 bases.

The chain recombines TRBV5-4 with TRBJ2-5; D uncertain. The CDR3 extends over 13 amino acids. Germline V gene data show CDR1 as SGHNT and CDR2 as YYREEE (reference sequence). V was pared by 1 base and J by 4 bases, with 8 bases between. The CDR3, as DNA: TGTGCCAGCAGCTTGTCGGCCCGAGAGACCCAGTACTTC. Translation: CASSLSARETQYF.

This clonotype was seen ten or more times. J is TRBJ1-3 and V is TRBV9; D not certain. This CDR3 spans 13 amino acids. Germline-derived CDR1 and CDR2 are SGDLS and YYNGEE. V lost 0 bases and J 5 bases, leaving 6 bases between the germline ends. In DNA, the CDR3 is TGTGCCAGCAGCGTAGCTCTACGAAACACCATATATTTT. Translated, it gives CASSVALRNTIYF.

This chain connects TRBV9 to TRBJ2-4, with D maybe TRBD1 (5 bases). V shed 0 bases and J shed 4 bases, with 14 bases lying between them. This CDR3 is 16 amino acids long. Germline CDR1 is SGDLS and CDR2 is YYNGEE. The CDR3 coding sequence is TGTGCCAGCAGCGTAGAAAGTGGGGCCCTAAAAAACATTCAGTACTTC. It specifies CASSVESGALKNIQYF.

The sample holds a few counts of this clonotype. The V gene is TRBV6-5, the J gene TRBJ2-2, with TRBD2 as a possible D gene (6 bases). Per the germline V gene, CDR1 is MNHEY and CDR2 is SVGAGI. V shed 10 bases and J shed 4 bases, with 13 bases lying between them. The CDR3 is 13 residues long. As DNA, the CDR3 is TGTGCCACCGCTGCGGGAAGCACCGGGGAGCTGTTTTTT. It yields the protein CATAAGSTGELFF.

V usage is TRBV29-1 and J usage is TRBJ1-5; D gene ambiguous. V was cut by 6 bases and J by 0 bases, with 9 bases left in between. The length of the CDR3 is 13 residues. The germline V gene has CDR1 SQVTM and CDR2 ANQGSEA. CDR3 amino acids: CSVITDSNQPQHF. The DNA of the CDR3 is TGCAGCGTCATAACAGATAGCAATCAGCCCCAGCATTTT.